This paragraph reports one T cell receptor beta chain. This entry belongs to a study of T cell responses to AZD1222 COVID-19 vaccine. Study summary: Pooling of second doses given at about 4 or about 12 weeks was done.

Generated by immunoSEQ multiplex PCR, the TCRdb table keeps only in-frame clones and is missing some. In the table there are about 82,000 clones, around 90% of which are singletons. This sample comprised peripheral blood, obtained on day 0 of AZD1222 vaccination. This receptor was taken from an adult in good health.

The CDR3 reads CASSETGASQPQHF. For the CDR3, the DNA is TGTGCCAGCAGTGAAACCGGGGCGAGTCAGCCCCAGCATTTT. The J gene is TRBJ1-5, the V gene TRBV2; D perhaps matches TRBD1 (5 bases). V lost 2 bases and J 6 bases, leaving 11 bases between the germline ends. The CDR3 length is 14 residues. Germline assignment: CDR1 SNHLY and CDR2 FYNNEI.